Shown below are 6 T cell receptor beta chains from a single sample sequenced in a study of molecular identifiers for immune sequencing clone quantification. One entry per CDR3 protein, called by TCRdb with MiXCR from the PCR reads. The table shows under 800,000 distinct CDR3 sequences, with about 25% occurring only once. Sequences were obtained from naive CD8+ T cells from blood, with Jurkat cell RNA spiked in. Subset meaning: FACS-sorted CD8+CD4-CCR7+CD45RA+ naive T cells. The receptors here all came from a human donor in good health. Some libraries in this study had Jurkat cell RNA spiked in.

This clonotype came up many times. The V call is TRBV4-2, the J call TRBJ2-7; TRBD1 might be the D (6 bases). CDR1 and CDR2 (germline): LGHNA, YNFKEQ. Trimming took off 5 bases at V and 3 bases at J, with 20 bases between the two ends. The length of the CDR3 is 16 residues. CDR3 sequence: CASSETTGSASYEQYF. The CDR3, as DNA: TGTGCCAGCAGCGAAACAACAGGGAGTGCTAGCTACGAGCAGTACTTC.

The gene calls are TRBV7-9 and TRBJ2-7; D perhaps matches TRBD2 (5 bases). Trimming took off 6 bases at V and 0 bases at J, with 9 bases between the two ends. CDR3 size: 13 residues. The germline V gene encodes CDR1 SEHNR and CDR2 FQNEAQ (reference sequence). The CDR3: CASRTGTSYEQYF. CDR3 coding DNA: TGTGCCAGCAGGACGGGAACCTCCTACGAGCAGTACTTC.

The J gene is TRBJ2-2, the V gene TRBV9; D tentatively fits TRBD1 or TRBD2 (5 bases each). The CDR3 spans 15 residues. Germline CDR1 is SGDLS and CDR2 is YYNGEE. Trimming shortened V by 0 bases and J by 6 bases, and 12 bases separated the two germline ends. The CDR3: CASSVVGGEAGELFF. The CDR3, as DNA: TGTGCCAGCAGCGTAGTTGGGGGAGAAGCCGGGGAGCTGTTTTTT.

This clonotype has a count of ten or more. The chain employs TRBV6-6 and TRBJ2-3; 8 nucleotides match TRBD2. The germline V gene encodes CDR1 MNHNY and CDR2 SVGAGI (reference sequence). The J segment lost 2 bases and the V segment lost 8 bases, leaving 15 bases of the junction unmatched. The CDR3 is 17 residues long. The CDR3 nucleotides are TGTGCCAGCGTGCCAATCGACGGCGGGGGGTACACAGATACGCAGTATTTT. It encodes CASVPIDGGGYTDTQYF.

This clonotype has ten or more counts. The rearrangement uses TRBV7-9 and TRBJ1-5; D not certain. V lost 5 bases and J 1 base, leaving 18 bases between the germline ends. The germline V gene encodes CDR1 SEHNR and CDR2 FQNEAQ (reference sequence). The CDR3 has 17 residues. The CDR3 DNA follows: TGTGCCAGCAGCGGATCTTTCGGCCAGAGGAGCAATCAGCCCCAGCATTTT. Translation: CASSGSFGQRSNQPQHF.

Many counts were recorded for this clonotype. The J gene is TRBJ1-1, the V gene TRBV6-9, with D hard to call. CDR3 length: 10 amino acids. Trimming stripped 11 bases from V and 4 bases from J, with 8 bases between. From germline, CDR1 is MNHGY and CDR2 SVAAGI. The CDR3, as DNA: TGTGCCTTGGGTGGCACTGAAGCTTTCTTT. As protein: CALGGTEAFF.